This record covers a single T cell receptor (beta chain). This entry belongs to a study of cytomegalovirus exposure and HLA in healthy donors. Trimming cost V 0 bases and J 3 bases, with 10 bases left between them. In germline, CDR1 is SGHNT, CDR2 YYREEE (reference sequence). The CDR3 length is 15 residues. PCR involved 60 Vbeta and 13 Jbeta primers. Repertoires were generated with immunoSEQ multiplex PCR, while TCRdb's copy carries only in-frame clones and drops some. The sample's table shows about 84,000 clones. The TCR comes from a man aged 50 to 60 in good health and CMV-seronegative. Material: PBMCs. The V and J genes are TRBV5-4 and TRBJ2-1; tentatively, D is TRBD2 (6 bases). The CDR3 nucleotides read TGTGCCAGCAGCTTGGGGCTAGCGCTCTACAATGAGCAGTTCTTC. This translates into CASSLGLALYNEQFF.